A selection of T cell receptor beta chains follows, all from one sample in a study of OX40 agonist ivuxolimab in advanced cancers. Measured with immunoSEQ multiplex PCR; TCRdb has only the in-frame clones, and not every one. The sample has 55,000 to 70,000 clones, around four fifths seen once. The source material was CD4+ or CD8+ T cells sorted from blood, sampled in a trial of the OX40 agonist ivuxolimab. These receptors originate from an adult with an advanced solid tumor such as melanoma, head and neck, liver or kidney cancer. Each CDR3 is given with its conserved first and last residue. Fields, in order: D gene, J gene, clone size, V gene, CDR3 protein, CDR3 DNA. A D gene is named only where the DNA matches it firmly. Size values are once, few and many counts, or a class for expanded clones, and some rows have none.

D gene: .; J gene: TRBJ2-7; clone size: .; V gene: TRBV27; CDR3 protein: CASSSGDFYLGEQYF; CDR3 DNA: TGTGCCAGCAGTTCCGGGGACTTCTACCTGGGGGAGCAGTACTTC
D gene: .; J gene: TRBJ2-6; clone size: once; V gene: TRBV7-3; CDR3 protein: CASSKQNRAGANVLTF; CDR3 DNA: TGTGCCAGCAGCAAACAAAACAGGGCCGGGGCCAACGTCCTGACTTTC
D gene: .; J gene: TRBJ2-1; clone size: .; V gene: TRBV7-8; CDR3 protein: CASSLVLGPPYNEQFF; CDR3 DNA: TGTGCCAGCAGCTTAGTTTTGGGCCCCCCCTACAATGAGCAGTTCTTC
D gene: TRBD2; J gene: TRBJ2-1; clone size: .; V gene: TRBV18; CDR3 protein: CASSAESGALGEQFF; CDR3 DNA: TGTGCCAGCTCGGCGGAGAGCGGGGCCTTGGGTGAGCAGTTCTTC
D gene: TRBD1; J gene: TRBJ1-1; clone size: .; V gene: TRBV7-9; CDR3 protein: CASSPTGGGANTEAFF; CDR3 DNA: TGTGCCAGCAGCCCCACAGGGGGCGGGGCGAACACTGAAGCTTTCTTT
D gene: TRBD2; J gene: TRBJ2-3; clone size: .; V gene: TRBV7-2; CDR3 protein: CASSQLVAGAGTDTQYF; CDR3 DNA: TGTGCCAGCAGCCAACTTGTAGCGGGAGCAGGGACAGATACGCAGTATTTT
D gene: TRBD1; J gene: TRBJ2-7; clone size: .; V gene: TRBV28; CDR3 protein: CASSPGQESSYEQYF; CDR3 DNA: TGTGCCAGCAGCCCGGGACAGGAGAGCTCCTACGAGCAGTACTTC
D gene: .; J gene: TRBJ2-1; clone size: .; V gene: TRBV27; CDR3 protein: CASSLGSDYNEQFF; CDR3 DNA: TGTGCCAGCAGTTTGGGTAGCGATTACAATGAGCAGTTCTTC
D gene: TRBD2; J gene: TRBJ2-7; clone size: .; V gene: TRBV2; CDR3 protein: CASTDGGSYEQYF; CDR3 DNA: TGTGCCAGCACGGATGGCGGGAGCTACGAGCAGTACTTC
D gene: .; J gene: TRBJ1-1; clone size: .; V gene: TRBV18; CDR3 protein: CASSPTQAGTEAFF; CDR3 DNA: TGTGCCAGCTCACCTACCCAGGCTGGGACTGAAGCTTTCTTT
D gene: .; J gene: TRBJ2-7; clone size: few; V gene: TRBV6-1; CDR3 protein: CASKLGGRYEQYF; CDR3 DNA: TGTGCCAGCAAGTTGGGGGGAAGGTACGAGCAGTACTTC
D gene: .; J gene: TRBJ1-1; clone size: .; V gene: TRBV2; CDR3 protein: CASSAEMNTEAFF; CDR3 DNA: TGTGCCAGCAGTGCAGAAATGAACACTGAAGCTTTCTTT
D gene: .; J gene: TRBJ2-2; clone size: once; V gene: TRBV28; CDR3 protein: CASSLGRSGGGELFF; CDR3 DNA: TGTGCCAGCAGTTTGGGCAGGAGTGGTGGCGGGGAGCTGTTTTTT
D gene: .; J gene: TRBJ2-1; clone size: .; V gene: TRBV11-3; CDR3 protein: CASSETPPPIYNEQFF; CDR3 DNA: TGTGCCAGCAGCGAGACTCCCCCGCCAATCTACAATGAGCAGTTCTTC
D gene: .; J gene: TRBJ2-7; clone size: .; V gene: TRBV10-2; CDR3 protein: CASSDGASVSYEQYF; CDR3 DNA: TGCGCCAGCAGTGATGGGGCTAGCGTTTCCTACGAGCAGTACTTC
D gene: TRBD2; J gene: TRBJ2-1; clone size: .; V gene: TRBV28; CDR3 protein: CASSPQAGGYEQFF; CDR3 DNA: TGTGCCAGCAGTCCGCAGGCGGGAGGATATGAGCAGTTCTTC
D gene: .; J gene: TRBJ2-5; clone size: few; V gene: TRBV2; CDR3 protein: CASTQGQGETQYF; CDR3 DNA: TGTGCCAGCACCCAGGGGCAGGGAGAGACCCAGTACTTC
D gene: .; J gene: TRBJ2-1; clone size: .; V gene: TRBV21-1; CDR3 protein: CASSKDPAGGLYNEQFF; CDR3 DNA: TGTGCCAGCAGCAAAGATCCCGCGGGAGGGTTATACAATGAGCAGTTCTTC
D gene: .; J gene: TRBJ1-1; clone size: .; V gene: TRBV11-2; CDR3 protein: CASSFRGVNTEAFF; CDR3 DNA: TGTGCCAGCAGCTTTAGGGGCGTGAACACTGAAGCTTTCTTT
D gene: .; J gene: TRBJ2-3; clone size: .; V gene: TRBV28; CDR3 protein: CASSPPKGLLDRYTQYF; CDR3 DNA: TGTGCCAGCAGTCCACCTAAGGGACTTTTGGACCGGTATACGCAGTATTTT
D gene: .; J gene: TRBJ2-1; clone size: few; V gene: TRBV9; CDR3 protein: CASSVGGPLMSEQFF; CDR3 DNA: TGTGCCAGCAGCGTAGGCGGGCCCCTAATGAGTGAGCAGTTCTTC
D gene: TRBD1; J gene: TRBJ1-2; clone size: few; V gene: TRBV11-2; CDR3 protein: CASSPTGTAYGYTF; CDR3 DNA: TGTGCCAGCAGCCCTACCGGGACAGCCTATGGCTACACCTTC
D gene: TRBD1; J gene: TRBJ2-3; clone size: .; V gene: TRBV5-6; CDR3 protein: CASSWDRGTDTQYF; CDR3 DNA: TGTGCCAGCAGCTGGGACAGGGGCACAGATACGCAGTATTTT
D gene: TRBD1; J gene: TRBJ1-2; clone size: .; V gene: TRBV5-1; CDR3 protein: CASSSIPGTGDGYTF; CDR3 DNA: TGCGCCAGCAGCTCTATACCCGGGACAGGGGACGGCTACACCTTC
D gene: TRBD2; J gene: TRBJ2-1; clone size: .; V gene: TRBV7-9; CDR3 protein: CASSRLAGFNEQFF; CDR3 DNA: TGTGCCAGCAGTCGACTAGCGGGCTTCAATGAGCAGTTCTTC
D gene: .; J gene: TRBJ2-3; clone size: .; V gene: TRBV19; CDR3 protein: CASSIPGRDTQYF; CDR3 DNA: TGTGCCAGTAGTATCCCCGGTCGAGATACGCAGTATTTT
D gene: .; J gene: TRBJ2-2; clone size: .; V gene: TRBV5-6; CDR3 protein: CASSLVGFAGELFF; CDR3 DNA: TGTGCCAGCAGCTTGGTGGGGTTCGCCGGGGAGCTGTTTTTT
D gene: .; J gene: TRBJ1-5; clone size: .; V gene: TRBV18; CDR3 protein: CASSPIGGSNQPQHF; CDR3 DNA: TGTGCCAGCTCACCTATCGGGGGTAGCAATCAGCCCCAGCATTTT
D gene: .; J gene: TRBJ2-1; clone size: .; V gene: TRBV19; CDR3 protein: CASRETYSSYNEQFF; CDR3 DNA: TGTGCCAGTAGGGAAACCTACAGCTCCTACAATGAGCAGTTCTTC
D gene: .; J gene: TRBJ2-3; clone size: .; V gene: TRBV7-2; CDR3 protein: CASSQGVAGFTDTQYF; CDR3 DNA: TGTGCCAGCAGCCAGGGGGTAGCGGGGTTCACAGATACGCAGTATTTT
D gene: TRBD1; J gene: TRBJ1-1; clone size: .; V gene: TRBV2; CDR3 protein: CASNRGWNTEAFF; CDR3 DNA: TGTGCCAGCAACAGGGGGTGGAACACTGAAGCTTTCTTT
D gene: TRBD2; J gene: TRBJ2-1; clone size: .; V gene: TRBV4-2; CDR3 protein: CASSQDGGSYNEQFF; CDR3 DNA: TGTGCCAGCAGCCAAGATGGCGGGAGCTACAATGAGCAGTTCTTC
D gene: TRBD1; J gene: TRBJ2-2; clone size: once; V gene: TRBV5-1; CDR3 protein: CASSGTGADTGELFF; CDR3 DNA: TGCGCCAGCAGCGGGACAGGGGCGGACACCGGGGAGCTGTTTTTT
D gene: .; J gene: TRBJ1-3; clone size: once; V gene: TRBV29-1; CDR3 protein: CSVVGHSNSGNTIYF; CDR3 DNA: TGCAGCGTGGTGGGACACTCAAACTCTGGAAACACCATATATTTT
D gene: .; J gene: TRBJ2-7; clone size: .; V gene: TRBV6-5; CDR3 protein: CASRGPREQYF; CDR3 DNA: TGTGCCAGCCGGGGGCCCAGGGAGCAGTACTTC
D gene: .; J gene: TRBJ2-7; clone size: .; V gene: TRBV5-1; CDR3 protein: CASSLEGPYYEQYF; CDR3 DNA: TGCGCCAGCAGCTTGGAAGGGCCCTATTACGAGCAGTACTTC
D gene: .; J gene: TRBJ1-5; clone size: few; V gene: TRBV27; CDR3 protein: CASSLMGFGNQPQHF; CDR3 DNA: TGTGCCAGCAGTTTAATGGGTTTTGGCAATCAGCCCCAGCATTTT
D gene: .; J gene: TRBJ1-2; clone size: few; V gene: TRBV6-5; CDR3 protein: CASSYVGDGYTF; CDR3 DNA: TGTGCCAGCAGTTACGTCGGGGATGGCTACACCTTC
D gene: TRBD1; J gene: TRBJ1-6; clone size: .; V gene: TRBV28; CDR3 protein: CAALQGADNSPLHF; CDR3 DNA: TGTGCCGCACTACAGGGGGCGGATAATTCACCCCTCCACTTT
D gene: TRBD1; J gene: TRBJ2-5; clone size: .; V gene: TRBV5-1; CDR3 protein: CASSLVPGGGETQYF; CDR3 DNA: TGCGCCAGCAGCTTGGTCCCAGGGGGCGGAGAGACCCAGTACTTC
D gene: TRBD1; J gene: TRBJ1-5; clone size: once; V gene: TRBV28; CDR3 protein: CASRDRATYQPQHF; CDR3 DNA: TGTGCCAGCAGGGACAGGGCGACCTATCAGCCCCAGCATTTT
D gene: TRBD1; J gene: TRBJ2-3; clone size: .; V gene: TRBV2; CDR3 protein: CASSEGTGEADTQYF; CDR3 DNA: TGTGCCAGCAGTGAAGGGACAGGGGAGGCAGATACGCAGTATTTT
D gene: TRBD1; J gene: TRBJ2-1; clone size: .; V gene: TRBV4-1; CDR3 protein: CASSPSGTGGYNEQFF; CDR3 DNA: TGCGCCAGCAGCCCGTCCGGGACAGGGGGATACAATGAGCAGTTCTTC
D gene: .; J gene: TRBJ2-2; clone size: once; V gene: TRBV6-1; CDR3 protein: CASSEENGYYGELFF; CDR3 DNA: TGTGCCAGCAGTGAAGAGAATGGTTATTACGGGGAGCTGTTTTTT
D gene: .; J gene: TRBJ2-1; clone size: .; V gene: TRBV11-3; CDR3 protein: CASRPTFTGTTYNEQFF; CDR3 DNA: TGTGCCAGCAGGCCAACCTTTACCGGGACCACCTACAATGAGCAGTTCTTC